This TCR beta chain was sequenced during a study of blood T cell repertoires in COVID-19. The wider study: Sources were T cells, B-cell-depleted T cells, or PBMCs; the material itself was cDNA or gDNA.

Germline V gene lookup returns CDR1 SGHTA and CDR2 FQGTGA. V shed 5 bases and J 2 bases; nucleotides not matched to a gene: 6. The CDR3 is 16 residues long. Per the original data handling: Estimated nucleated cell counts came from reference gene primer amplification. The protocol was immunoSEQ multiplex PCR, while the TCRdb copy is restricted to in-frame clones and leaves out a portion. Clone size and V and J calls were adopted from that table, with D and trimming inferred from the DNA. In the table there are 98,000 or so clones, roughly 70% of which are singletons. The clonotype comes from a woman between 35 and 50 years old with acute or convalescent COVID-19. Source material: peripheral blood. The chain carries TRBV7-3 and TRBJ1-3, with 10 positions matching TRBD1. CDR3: CASSPQGTGAGNTIYF. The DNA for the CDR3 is TGTGCCAGCAGCCCACAGGGGACAGGGGCTGGAAACACCATATATTTT.